Sequencing of this T cell receptor beta chain was carried out in a study of PD-1 blockade in classical Hodgkin lymphoma. Sample time point: newly diagnosed, previously untreated cHL patient sample. Thawed PBMCs were the source of CD8+ T cells, obtained through magnetic negative selection. A single count supports this clone. The V gene end was trimmed by 3 bases and the J gene end by 7 bases; junction bases not matched to a gene: 8. There are 16 residues in the CDR3. Germline V gene lookup returns CDR1 SGDLS and CDR2 YYNGEE. The repertoire was sequenced with immunoSEQ multiplex PCR; TCRdb's copy has only in-frame clones and lacks some. Of approximately 2,500 clones in the sample, around 79% were seen once.

The rearrangement links TRBV9 to TRBJ2-1; 12 bases are shared with TRBD2. The clonotype originates from a human donor with classical Hodgkin lymphoma. The sample comprised CD8+ T cells from blood. CDR3 nucleotides: TGTGCCAGCAGCGCCACTAGCGGGAGGCCGGGGAATGAGCAGTTCTTC. Amino acid sequence: CASSATSGRPGNEQFF.